These T cell receptor beta chains were read from a single sample in a study of blood T cell repertoires in COVID-19. Some clones are missing from TCRdb's copy, which holds only in-frame ones; the method was immunoSEQ multiplex PCR. The sample has about 99,000 clones; 70% to 85% are singletons. Sequenced sample: peripheral blood. The receptor set was obtained from a woman older than 75 with active or convalescent COVID-19. CDR3s include the opening cysteine and the closing phenylalanine or tryptophan. D genes are given only for firm matches. Expanded clones get a size class; other rows say once, few or many, or leave the size out.

>TRBV18|TRBJ1-1|.|.
TGTGCCAGCTCACCAAAAGAGAATATAGCCCCCCGAGCTTTCTTT
CASSPKENIAPRAFF
>TRBV4-1|TRBJ1-5|.|.
TGCGCCAGCAGCGCCAGGTCTATCGGGGACAATCAGCCCCAGCATTTT
CASSARSIGDNQPQHF
>TRBV6-2/TRBV6-3|TRBJ2-2|.|few
TGTGCCAGCAGTGGAACGACACAGGGATCCGGGGAGCTGTTTTTT
CASSGTTQGSGELFF
>TRBV6-1|TRBJ1-3|.|.
TGTGCCAGCAGTGAAATGGAGGCGGGTGGAAACACCATATATTTT
CASSEMEAGGNTIYF
>TRBV29-1|TRBJ1-1|TRBD1|.
TGCAGCGCGATGGACAGGGGGGACACTGAAGCTTTCTTT
CSAMDRGDTEAFF
>TRBV4-2|TRBJ2-2|TRBD2|.
TGTGCCAGCAGCCAAGATAGCGGGAGTAAGACCGGGGAGCTGTTTTTT
CASSQDSGSKTGELFF
>TRBV5-1|TRBJ1-1|TRBD1|.
TGCGCCAGCAGCTACGGACAGGACTTGAACACTGAAGCTTTCTTT
CASSYGQDLNTEAFF
>TRBV25-1|TRBJ2-7|TRBD1|.
TGTGCCAGCAGTGCCTCCGGGACAGGGTCCCGCGAGCAGTACTTC
CASSASGTGSREQYF
>TRBV5-1|TRBJ2-5|TRBD2|few
TGCGCCAGCAGTTCGCCGGGACTAGCGGTCGAATTTCAAGAGACCCAGTACTTC
CASSSPGLAVEFQETQYF
>TRBV18|TRBJ1-5|.|.
TGTGCCAGCTCACCATCGAGCGGGCGGCAGCCCCAGCATTTT
CASSPSSGRQPQHF
>TRBV6-5|TRBJ1-3|.|.
TGTGCCACCATGCGTGGTTACACCATATATTTT
CATMRGYTIYF
>TRBV27|TRBJ2-3|TRBD1|.
TGTGCCAGCAGACGACAGGGGGCTACAGATACGCAGTATTTT
CASRRQGATDTQYF
>TRBV7-9|TRBJ2-1|TRBD2|.
TGTGCCAGCAGCCCCGGGACTAGCGGGATGAGGGAGCAGTTCTTC
CASSPGTSGMREQFF
>TRBV24-1|TRBJ2-3|TRBD2|.
TGTGCCACCAGTGATTTGCGGGGGGGCACAGATACGCAGTATTTT
CATSDLRGGTDTQYF
>TRBV29-1|TRBJ1-1|TRBD1|.
TGCAGCGTTGTTGGGGCAGGGGGGTTTGCCACTGAAGCTTTCTTT
CSVVGAGGFATEAFF
>TRBV7-9|TRBJ2-1|TRBD2|.
TGTGCCAGCAGCCCCGGGACTAGCGAAAACAATGAGCAGTTCTTC
CASSPGTSENNEQFF
>TRBV7-8|TRBJ1-1|.|.
TGTGCCAGCAGCTCTCCAGGCCGATCTTTTGAAGCTTTCTTT
CASSSPGRSFEAFF
>TRBV27|TRBJ2-7|TRBD1|.
TGTGCCAGCGGAACGACAGGGAGTGAGCAGTACTTC
CASGTTGSEQYF
>TRBV19|TRBJ2-2|.|.
TGTGCCAGTAGTGCCGGGCAGGGGCCGGTCGGGGAGCTGTTTTTT
CASSAGQGPVGELFF
>TRBV7-2|TRBJ1-2|.|.
TGTGCCAGCAGCCGTCAGGGAACCCACTATGGCTACACCTTC
CASSRQGTHYGYTF
>TRBV12-3/TRBV12-4|TRBJ1-2|TRBD1|.
TGTGCCAGCAGTAGTACAGGGGCTCGAGGCTACACCTTC
CASSSTGARGYTF
>TRBV9|TRBJ2-5|TRBD1|.
TGTGCCAGCAGCGTAAACCCGACAGGGGAACAAGAGACCCAGTACTTC
CASSVNPTGEQETQYF
>TRBV5-6|TRBJ2-1|TRBD1|.
TGTGCCAGCAGCTTGGTTGGGACAGCCAATGAGCAGTTCTTC
CASSLVGTANEQFF
>TRBV14|TRBJ2-7|.|.
TGTGCCAGCAGCCAAGTCGGCGGGTGGAGGAACGAGCAGTACTTC
CASSQVGGWRNEQYF
>TRBV19|TRBJ2-1|TRBD1|few
TGTGCCAGTAGTCCTCCGGACAGGGGTAGGGACTTCTTC
CASSPPDRGRDFF
>TRBV28|TRBJ1-5|.|few
TGTGCCAGCAGTCCAGGCATCCTTAGCAATCAGCCCCAGCATTTT
CASSPGILSNQPQHF
>TRBV11-2|TRBJ1-2|.|.
TGTGCCAGCAGCTTAGATCGCGAGAGCCACTATGGCTACACCTTC
CASSLDRESHYGYTF
>TRBV4-3|TRBJ2-1|.|.
TGCGCCAGCAGCCAAGATGGGAGGGGGAACTACAATGAGCAGTTCTTC
CASSQDGRGNYNEQFF
>TRBV24-1|TRBJ2-3|TRBD1|.
TGTGCCACCAGTGATTGGGGGCTCACAGGGGTCACAGATACGCAGTATTTT
CATSDWGLTGVTDTQYF
>TRBV15|TRBJ1-5|TRBD1|.
TGTGCCACCACCAAAGTGGGGGGACAGTGGAGTCAGCCCCAGCATTTT
CATTKVGGQWSQPQHF
>TRBV11-3|TRBJ2-3|TRBD2|.
TGTGCCAGCAGCTATAGCGGGACCACAGATACGCAGTATTTT
CASSYSGTTDTQYF
>TRBV12-3/TRBV12-4|TRBJ1-1|.|.
TGTGCCAGCAGCCGAAACTGGGAAGCTTTCTTT
CASSRNWEAFF
>TRBV5-1|TRBJ2-6|.|.
TGCGCCAGCAGCAGATACGACAGCTCTGGGGCCAACGTCCTGACTTTC
CASSRYDSSGANVLTF
>TRBV21-1|TRBJ1-2|.|once
TGTGCCAGCAGCAAAGGTCGAGGGAATGGCTACACCTTC
CASSKGRGNGYTF
>TRBV6-5|TRBJ1-1|TRBD1|few
TGTGCCAGCAGGAGGGGGCGCACTGAAGCTTTCTTT
CASRRGRTEAFF
>TRBV6-5|TRBJ1-1|TRBD1|.
TGTGCCAGCAGGCGGGACAGTGTCAATGAAGCTTTCTTT
CASRRDSVNEAFF
>TRBV2|TRBJ1-5|TRBD1|.
TGTGCCAGCCAGACCGGGACAGGGAATCAGCCCCAGCATTTT
CASQTGTGNQPQHF
>TRBV27|TRBJ2-2|.|once
TGTGCCAGCAGGAGAAACACCGGGGAGCTGTTTTTT
CASRRNTGELFF
>TRBV19|TRBJ1-6|.|.
TGTGCCAGTATGAAGGCGGCAGAGAGCTCCTATAATTCACCCCTCCACTTT
CASMKAAESSYNSPLHF
>TRBV5-4|TRBJ2-7|TRBD1|.
TGTGCCAGCAGCTTAATGGGACAGGGGGCCTACGAGCAGTACTTC
CASSLMGQGAYEQYF
>TRBV5-1|TRBJ1-4|TRBD1|few
TGCGCCAGCAGCTGGACAGGCACGGCCTATGCGGAAAAACTGTTTTTT
CASSWTGTAYAEKLFF
>TRBV7-9|TRBJ1-5|.|few
TGTGCCAGCAGTCGGACAGATAGCAATCAGCCCCAGCATTTT
CASSRTDSNQPQHF
>TRBV10-3|TRBJ1-6|.|once
TGTGCCATGCGGGACGGAACCAATTCACCCCTCCACTTT
CAMRDGTNSPLHF
>TRBV28|TRBJ1-1|.|.
TGTGCCAGCAGTTTATTGTCCAGCACTGAAGCTTTCTTT
CASSLLSSTEAFF
>TRBV2|TRBJ1-5|TRBD1|.
TGTGCCAGCGGGACGGACAGGGGGAGCAATCAGCCCCAGCATTTT
CASGTDRGSNQPQHF
>TRBV6-5|TRBJ1-2|.|.
TGTGCCAGCAGGGACAGAGCGAACTATGGCTACACCTTC
CASRDRANYGYTF
>TRBV12-3/TRBV12-4|TRBJ1-5|.|medium-sized
TGTGCCAGCAGTTTATCGGGACAGCCCCAGCATTTT
CASSLSGQPQHF
>TRBV9|TRBJ1-4|.|.
TGTGCCAGCAGCCCCACTGGGGTGGGGCCTAATGAAAAACTGTTTTTT
CASSPTGVGPNEKLFF
>TRBV18|TRBJ1-2|.|.
TGTGCCAGCTCACCGGACAGAGCTAGGGAGTATGGCTACACCTTC
CASSPDRAREYGYTF
>TRBV10-3|TRBJ1-1|TRBD1|.
TGTGCCATCAGGGAGACAGGGGGCCCTGAAGCTTTCTTT
CAIRETGGPEAFF
>TRBV6-5|TRBJ1-5|.|.
TGTGCCAGCAGTTCCATTCAGGGCAGCAATCAGCCCCAGCATTTT
CASSSIQGSNQPQHF
>TRBV4-2|TRBJ2-7|TRBD2|.
TGTGCCAGCAGCCAAGATCTGTCCGCCAGCGGGAGCCCTTACGAGCAGTACTTC
CASSQDLSASGSPYEQYF
>TRBV7-8|TRBJ1-3|.|.
TGTGCCAGCAGCTTAGTCGGGGGACCTATGTCTGGAAACACCATATATTTT
CASSLVGGPMSGNTIYF
>TRBV5-4|TRBJ2-3|TRBD1|.
TGTGCCAGCAGCTTACTACAGGGGGCAGATACGCAGTATTTT
CASSLLQGADTQYF
>TRBV7-3|TRBJ2-7|TRBD2|once
TGTGCCAGCAGCTTAGAGGGAGGGGTGAGCCACGAGCAGTACTTC
CASSLEGGVSHEQYF
>TRBV5-1|TRBJ2-2|.|.
TGCGCCAGCAGCCCCTGGGGAGACCCGAACACCGGGGAGCTGTTTTTT
CASSPWGDPNTGELFF
>TRBV7-9|TRBJ2-1|TRBD1|.
TGTGCCAGCAGCCGACTGACAGGGATTCACAATGAGCAGTTCTTC
CASSRLTGIHNEQFF
>TRBV5-4|TRBJ2-3|.|.
TGTGCCAGCAGCGGGGGGACGGGCGGTAGCACAGATACGCAGTATTTT
CASSGGTGGSTDTQYF
>TRBV2|TRBJ2-6|.|.
TGTGCCAGCACCTCGTTCGGCTCTGGGGCCAACGTCCTGACTTTC
CASTSFGSGANVLTF
>TRBV6-1|TRBJ2-5|TRBD2|.
TGTGCCAGCAGTGAGCGGGAGCGGGAGACCCAGTACTTC
CASSERERETQYF